These T cell receptor beta chains were read from a single sample in a study of Ad26.COV2.S vaccination and SARS-CoV-2 variants. Measured with immunoSEQ multiplex PCR; TCRdb has only the in-frame clones, and not every one. This sample has some 250,000 clones, with 85% to 90% found just once. The sample here was peripheral blood, taken in a trial of Ad26.COV2.S vaccine versus placebo. Receptor source: a person aged 18-65 years who received the Ad26.COV2.S COVID-19 vaccine or a placebo. Each CDR3 is given with its conserved first and last residue. D genes are given only for firm matches.

>TRBJ1-1|TRBV5-8|.
TGTGCCAGCGGTCGGGCCACCACGAACACTGAAGCTTTCTTT
CASGRATTNTEAFF
>TRBJ2-4|TRBV5-1|TRBD1
TGCGCCAGCAGCACCGCGGACAGGGGAAACATTCAGTACTTC
CASSTADRGNIQYF
>TRBJ2-3|TRBV27|.
TGTGCCAGCAGTCCATATTCTAGCACAGATACGCAGTATTTT
CASSPYSSTDTQYF
>TRBJ1-6|TRBV2|TRBD1
TGTGCCAGCAGTGAAGCAGGGGGCTTAGGCGCCTATAATTCACCCCTCCACTTT
CASSEAGGLGAYNSPLHF
>TRBJ2-7|TRBV5-4|.
TGTGCCAGCAGCTTGTTTATGTCCGAGCAGTACTTC
CASSLFMSEQYF
>TRBJ1-2|TRBV14|TRBD1
TGTGCCAGCAGCCGCCCCGGACAGGGTAGGAGCTACACCTTC
CASSRPGQGRSYTF
>TRBJ1-1|TRBV5-8|.
TGTGCCAGCAGCTTCCCAGAGGTTTACACTGAAGCTTTCTTT
CASSFPEVYTEAFF
>TRBJ2-3|TRBV10-2|TRBD2
TGCGCCAGCAGTCCTCTAGCGGGGAGGACGCAGTATTTT
CASSPLAGRTQYF
>TRBJ2-2|TRBV10-1|.
TGCGCCAGCAGGGCCCTTAAATCCATGTTGGTCACCGGGGAGCTGTTTTTT
CASRALKSMLVTGELFF
>TRBJ1-5|TRBV28|TRBD1
TGTGCCAGCAGTTTAGGGACAGGGGGAACCGTTAGCAATCAGCCCCAGCATTTT
CASSLGTGGTVSNQPQHF
>TRBJ2-7|TRBV11-3|TRBD1
TGTGCCAGCAGCTCGACAGGGGACGAGCAGTACTTC
CASSSTGDEQYF
>TRBJ2-7|TRBV30|.
TGTGCCTGGAGTGGACCGTCCTACGAGCAGTACTTC
CAWSGPSYEQYF
>TRBJ1-6|TRBV7-6|TRBD1
TGTGCCAGCAGCTTAGGGACAGGGTATTCACCCCTCCACTTT
CASSLGTGYSPLHF
>TRBJ2-1|TRBV2|TRBD2
TGTGCCAGCAGCGGCCCGGGACTAGCGGGAGACAATGAGCAGTTCTTC
CASSGPGLAGDNEQFF
>TRBJ1-1|TRBV13|.
TGTGCCAGCAGCTTTTGGGATAAGAACACTGAAGCTTTCTTT
CASSFWDKNTEAFF
>TRBJ1-3|TRBV4-1|.
TGCGCCAGCAGCCAAGTGGGGACAAGCTCTGGAAACACCATATATTTT
CASSQVGTSSGNTIYF
>TRBJ1-2|TRBV3-1/TRBV3-2|.
TGTGCCAGCAGTCATAGGTCCGGGGACGGTGGCTACACCTTC
CASSHRSGDGGYTF
>TRBJ1-3|TRBV28|.
TGTGCCAGCAGTACGGACGCACACACCATATATTTT
CASSTDAHTIYF
>TRBJ1-5|TRBV10-3|TRBD1
TGTGCCACGGCGGGGCAGGGGGTTCAGCCCCAGCATTTT
CATAGQGVQPQHF
>TRBJ2-2|TRBV19|.
TGTGCCAGTAGTATAAGGGTTCCGGTCACCGGGGAGCTGTTTTTT
CASSIRVPVTGELFF